The following is a T cell receptor (beta chain) sequence with its context. Its target is unknown. This sample is part of a study of cytomegalovirus exposure and HLA in healthy donors. The wider study: Ancestry clustering placed more than 80% of several hundred genotyped donors in the Caucasian-associated cluster. Findings and limits, study-wide: Later analysis showed TCR association rates varying by HLA locus, highest for DRB1 and lowest for HLA-C. A few chains tied to CMV proved CMV antigen-specific in vitro.

PCR was performed using 60 Vbeta and 13 Jbeta primers. Assay: immunoSEQ multiplex PCR; the TCRdb copy retains only in-frame clones and omits some. The sample contains about 190,000 clones, around 75% of which appear only once. V trimming: 8 bases; J trimming: 5 bases; junction bases outside the gene matches: 11. The CDR3 extends over 14 amino acids. Germline V CDR1 and CDR2: SNHLY, FYNNEI. The chain carries TRBV2 and TRBJ1-2, with 7 bases lining up with TRBD1. This TCR came from a man aged 40-50 years in good health and CMV-seropositive. The sequencing input was PBMCs. CDR3 sequence reads: CASCYRSQGYGYTF. CDR3 DNA: TGTGCCAGCTGTTATCGCTCACAGGGGTATGGCTACACCTTC.